A selection of T cell receptor beta chains follows, all from one sample in a study of shared clonotypes between healthy human individuals. Some clones are missing from TCRdb's copy, which holds only in-frame ones; the method was immunoSEQ multiplex PCR. The sample carries millions of clones, 85% to 95% recorded once. Sequenced input: naive CD4+ T cells sorted from blood. These receptor sequences come from a man aged 18 to 29 in good health. CDR3s include the opening cysteine and the closing phenylalanine or tryptophan. The D gene is left open where the match is weak. Part of the rows lack a size; the others show once, few, many or a class for expanded clones.

v_call	j_call	d_call	clone_size	cdr3_aa	cdr3_nt
TRBV28	TRBJ2-5	NA	NA	CASTPSPGQGGETQYF	TGTGCCAGCACCCCGAGCCCCGGTCAAGGGGGAGAGACCCAGTACTTC
TRBV5-4	TRBJ2-1	TRBD1	NA	CASSFWTGINEQFF	TGTGCCAGCAGCTTTTGGACAGGGATCAATGAGCAGTTCTTC
TRBV6-5	TRBJ1-5	NA	NA	CASSANRDQPQHF	TGTGCCAGCAGTGCCAACAGGGACCAGCCCCAGCATTTT
TRBV11-2	TRBJ2-3	TRBD2	NA	CASSLGLGRLAGGDTQYF	TGTGCCAGCAGCTTAGGATTAGGGCGACTAGCGGGGGGAGATACGCAGTATTTT
TRBV19	TRBJ1-5	NA	NA	CASSISGSVNQPQHF	TGTGCCAGTAGTATTTCAGGGAGCGTGAATCAGCCCCAGCATTTT
TRBV5-4	TRBJ2-2	TRBD2	NA	CASSLARASGGPNTGELFF	TGTGCCAGCAGCTTGGCTCGGGCTAGCGGGGGGCCGAACACCGGGGAGCTGTTTTTT
TRBV5-6	TRBJ2-3	NA	NA	CASSLVTSTDTQYF	TGTGCCAGCAGCTTGGTTACAAGCACAGATACGCAGTATTTT
TRBV5-5	TRBJ1-2	NA	NA	CASSLVHRELTVANYGYTF	TGTGCCAGCAGCTTGGTCCACAGGGAGCTGACAGTAGCTAACTATGGCTACACCTTC
TRBV5-1	TRBJ2-7	TRBD1	NA	CASSLDQGAVYEQYF	TGCGCCAGCAGCTTGGATCAGGGGGCAGTCTACGAGCAGTACTTC
TRBV10-3	TRBJ2-5	NA	once	CAITPGYQETQYF	TGTGCCATCACCCCAGGGTACCAAGAGACCCAGTACTTC
TRBV7-2	TRBJ1-2	NA	NA	CASTLYGAGLSYGYTF	TGTGCCAGCACCCTTTACGGCGCAGGCTTATCATATGGCTACACCTTC
TRBV6-5	TRBJ2-7	NA	NA	CASSSLGAGEQYF	TGTGCCAGCAGTTCCCTGGGGGCGGGGGAGCAGTACTTC
TRBV5-1	TRBJ2-4	TRBD1	NA	CASSSGTGKNIQYF	TGCGCCAGCAGCTCGGGGACAGGGAAGAACATTCAGTACTTC
TRBV21-1	TRBJ1-5	NA	NA	CASSKRRQGELNSNQPQHF	TGTGCCAGCAGCAAAAGGAGACAGGGCGAACTAAATAGCAATCAGCCCCAGCATTTT
TRBV5-1	TRBJ2-1	NA	NA	CASSLEGAGGSEQFF	TGCGCCAGCAGCTTGGAGGGTGCTGGGGGGAGTGAGCAGTTCTTC
TRBV5-4	TRBJ1-5	NA	NA	CASSRDGTYNQPQHF	TGTGCCAGCAGCCGAGACGGGACCTACAATCAGCCCCAGCATTTT
TRBV12-5	TRBJ2-1	NA	NA	CASGSAGAGSYNEQFF	TGTGCTAGTGGTTCCGCCGGGGCGGGCTCCTACAATGAGCAGTTCTTC
TRBV7-2	TRBJ2-5	NA	NA	CASSLVWDQETQYF	TGTGCCAGCAGCTTAGTGTGGGATCAAGAGACCCAGTACTTC
TRBV20-1	TRBJ1-1	NA	NA	CSAARNTEAFF	TGCAGTGCCGCCCGGAACACTGAAGCTTTCTTT
TRBV7-3	TRBJ2-3	TRBD1	NA	CASSLTSVKGGMNTQYF	TGTGCCAGCAGCTTAACCTCCGTAAAAGGGGGCATGAATACGCAGTATTTT
TRBV6-6	TRBJ1-1	NA	few	CASSHSEAEAFF	TGTGCCAGCAGCCACTCTGAAGCTGAAGCTTTCTTT
TRBV5-4	TRBJ1-2	TRBD1	NA	CASSYRNRGRIYGYTF	TGTGCCAGCAGCTATCGAAACAGGGGGAGGATCTATGGCTACACCTTC
TRBV7-3	TRBJ2-1	TRBD1	NA	CASRRGSGTGGLNEQFF	TGTGCCAGCAGGCGAGGCTCCGGGACAGGGGGATTGAATGAGCAGTTCTTC
TRBV6-6	TRBJ2-3	TRBD2	NA	CASSYQAGVIDTQYF	TGTGCCAGCAGTTACCAGGCGGGAGTAATAGATACGCAGTATTTT
TRBV27	TRBJ1-3	NA	NA	CASSLRGYTGNTIYF	TGTGCCAGCAGTTTACGGGGGTATACTGGAAACACCATATATTTT
TRBV21-1	TRBJ1-1	NA	NA	CASSKESAGGNTEAFF	TGTGCCAGCAGCAAAGAATCCGCAGGGGGAAACACTGAAGCTTTCTTT
TRBV11-3	TRBJ2-5	NA	NA	CASSSPPGETQYF	TGTGCCAGCAGCTCCCCCCCGGGGGAGACCCAGTACTTC
TRBV7-8	TRBJ2-1	NA	NA	CASSLPPSYNEQFF	TGTGCCAGCAGCTTACCTCCTTCCTACAATGAGCAGTTCTTC
TRBV6-5	TRBJ2-7	NA	NA	CASRPTGTPGEQYF	TGTGCCAGCAGACCTACCGGGACTCCTGGCGAGCAGTACTTC